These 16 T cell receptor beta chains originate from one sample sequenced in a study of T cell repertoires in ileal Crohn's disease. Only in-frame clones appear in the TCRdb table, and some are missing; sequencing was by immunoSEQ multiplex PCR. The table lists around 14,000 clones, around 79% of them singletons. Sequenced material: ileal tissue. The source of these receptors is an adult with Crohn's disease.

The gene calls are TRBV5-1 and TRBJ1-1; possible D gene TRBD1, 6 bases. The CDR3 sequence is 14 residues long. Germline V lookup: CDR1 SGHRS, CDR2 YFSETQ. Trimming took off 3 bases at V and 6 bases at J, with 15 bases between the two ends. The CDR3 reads CASSWGGRDAEAFF. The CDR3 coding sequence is TGCGCCAGCAGCTGGGGGGGCAGGGACGCTGAAGCTTTCTTT.

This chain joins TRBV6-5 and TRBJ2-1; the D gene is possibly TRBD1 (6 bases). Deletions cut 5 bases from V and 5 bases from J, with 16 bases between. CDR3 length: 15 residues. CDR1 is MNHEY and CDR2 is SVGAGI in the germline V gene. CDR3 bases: TGTGCCAGCAGTCTCAGGGGAGTTGGGCACAATGAGCAGTTCTTC. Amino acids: CASSLRGVGHNEQFF.

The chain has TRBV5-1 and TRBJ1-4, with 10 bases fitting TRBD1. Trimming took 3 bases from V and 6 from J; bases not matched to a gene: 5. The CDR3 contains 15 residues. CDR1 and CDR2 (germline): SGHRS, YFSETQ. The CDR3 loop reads CASSSSGQGYEKLFF. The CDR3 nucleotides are TGCGCCAGCAGCTCGTCGGGACAGGGGTATGAAAAACTGTTTTTT. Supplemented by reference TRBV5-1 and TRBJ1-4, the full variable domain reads KAGVTQTPRYLIKTRGQQVTLSCSPISGHRSVSWYQQTPGQGLQFLFEYFSETQRNKGNFPGRFSGRQFSNSRSEMNVSTLELGDSALYLCASSSSGQGYEKLFFGSGTQLSVL.

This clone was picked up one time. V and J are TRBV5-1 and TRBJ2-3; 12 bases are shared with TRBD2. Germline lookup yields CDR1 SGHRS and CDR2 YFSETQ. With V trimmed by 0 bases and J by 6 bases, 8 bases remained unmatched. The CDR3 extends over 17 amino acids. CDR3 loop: CASSLGLLAGGEDTQYF. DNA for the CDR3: TGCGCCAGCAGCTTGGGTCTGCTAGCGGGAGGGGAGGATACGCAGTATTTT.

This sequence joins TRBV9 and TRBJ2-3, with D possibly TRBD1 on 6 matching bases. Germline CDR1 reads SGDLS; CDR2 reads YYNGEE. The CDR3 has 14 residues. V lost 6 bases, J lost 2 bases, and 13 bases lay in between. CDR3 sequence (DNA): TGTGCCAGCACCTCACAGGGAAACACAGATACGCAGTATTTT. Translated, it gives CASTSQGNTDTQYF.

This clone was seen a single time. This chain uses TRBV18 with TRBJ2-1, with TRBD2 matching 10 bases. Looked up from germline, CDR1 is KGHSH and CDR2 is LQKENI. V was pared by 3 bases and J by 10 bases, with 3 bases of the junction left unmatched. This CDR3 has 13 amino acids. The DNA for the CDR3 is TGTGCCAGCTCACCTTCTAGCGGGGGCGAGCAGTTCTTC. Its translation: CASSPSSGGEQFF.

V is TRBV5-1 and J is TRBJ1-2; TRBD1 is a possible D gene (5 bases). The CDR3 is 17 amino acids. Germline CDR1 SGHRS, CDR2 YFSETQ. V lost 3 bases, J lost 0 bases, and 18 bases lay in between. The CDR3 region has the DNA TGCGCCAGCAGCTGGGGGGGTACATCGGTCGCTAACTATGGCTACACCTTC. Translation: CASSWGGTSVANYGYTF.

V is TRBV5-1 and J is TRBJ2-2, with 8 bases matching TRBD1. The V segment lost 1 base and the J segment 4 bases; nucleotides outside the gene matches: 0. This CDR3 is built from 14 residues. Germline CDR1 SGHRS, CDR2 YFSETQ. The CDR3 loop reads CASSLQGATGELFF. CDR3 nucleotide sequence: TGCGCCAGCAGCTTGCAGGGGGCCACCGGGGAGCTGTTTTTT.

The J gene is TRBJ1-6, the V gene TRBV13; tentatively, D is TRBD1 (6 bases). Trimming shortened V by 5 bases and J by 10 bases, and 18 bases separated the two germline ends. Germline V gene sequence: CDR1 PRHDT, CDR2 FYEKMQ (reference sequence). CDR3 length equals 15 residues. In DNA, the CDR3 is TGTGCCAGCAGCCCTAAACAGGGCCCCAGCTCACCCCTCCACTTT. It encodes CASSPKQGPSSPLHF.

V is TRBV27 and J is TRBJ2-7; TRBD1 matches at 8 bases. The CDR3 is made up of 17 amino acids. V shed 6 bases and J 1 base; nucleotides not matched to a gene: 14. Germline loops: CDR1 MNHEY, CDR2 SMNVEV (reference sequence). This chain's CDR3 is CASRPISRTGISYEQYF. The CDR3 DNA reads TGTGCCAGCAGACCCATATCCAGGACAGGGATTTCCTACGAGCAGTACTTC.

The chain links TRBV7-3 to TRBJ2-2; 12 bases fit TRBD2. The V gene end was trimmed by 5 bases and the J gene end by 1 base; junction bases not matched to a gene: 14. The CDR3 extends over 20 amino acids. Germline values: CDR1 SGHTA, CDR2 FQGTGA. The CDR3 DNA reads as TGTGCCAGCAGCGCCGCCGGGGCCGCTAGCGGGGGGGTGAACACCGGGGAGCTGTTTTTT. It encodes CASSAAGAASGGVNTGELFF.

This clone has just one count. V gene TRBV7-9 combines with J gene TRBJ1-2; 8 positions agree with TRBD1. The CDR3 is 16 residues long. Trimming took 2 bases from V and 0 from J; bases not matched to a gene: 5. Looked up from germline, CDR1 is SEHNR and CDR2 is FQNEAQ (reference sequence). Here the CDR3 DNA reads TGTGCCAGCAGCTTACGACAGGGGATAGCTAACTATGGCTACACCTTC. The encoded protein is CASSLRQGIANYGYTF.

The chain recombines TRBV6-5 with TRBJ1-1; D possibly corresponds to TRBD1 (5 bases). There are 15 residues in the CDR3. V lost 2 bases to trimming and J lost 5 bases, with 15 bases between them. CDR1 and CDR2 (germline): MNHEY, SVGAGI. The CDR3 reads CASSYNRGGGTEAFF. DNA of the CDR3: TGTGCCAGCAGTTACAACCGGGGGGGAGGGACTGAAGCTTTCTTT.

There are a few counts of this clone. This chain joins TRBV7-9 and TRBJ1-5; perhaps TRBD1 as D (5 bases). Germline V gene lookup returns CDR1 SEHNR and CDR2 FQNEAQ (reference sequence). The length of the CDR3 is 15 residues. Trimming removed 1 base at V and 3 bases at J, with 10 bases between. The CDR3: CASSLGSTDNQPQHF. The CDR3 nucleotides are TGTGCCAGCAGCTTAGGATCGACAGACAATCAGCCCCAGCATTTT.

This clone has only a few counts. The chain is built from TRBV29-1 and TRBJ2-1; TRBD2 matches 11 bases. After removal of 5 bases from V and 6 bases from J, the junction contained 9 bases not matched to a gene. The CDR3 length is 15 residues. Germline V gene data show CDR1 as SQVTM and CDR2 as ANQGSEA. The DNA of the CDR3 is TGCAGCGTTATTCTTAGCGGGGGGGACCTCAATGAGCAGTTCTTC. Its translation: CSVILSGGDLNEQFF.

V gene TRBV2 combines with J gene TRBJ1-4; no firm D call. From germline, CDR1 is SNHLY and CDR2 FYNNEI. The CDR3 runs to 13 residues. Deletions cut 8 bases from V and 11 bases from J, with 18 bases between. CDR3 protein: CASSPRQTEKLFF. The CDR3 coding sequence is TGTGCCAGCTCGCCACGGCAAACGGAGAAACTGTTTTTT. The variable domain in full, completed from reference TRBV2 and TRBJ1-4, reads EPEVTQTPSHQVTQMGQEVILRCVPISNHLYFYWYRQILGQKVEFLVSFYNNEISEKSEIFDDQFSVERPDGSNFTLKIRSTKLEDSAMYFCASSPRQTEKLFFGSGTQLSVL.